The 10 T cell receptor beta chains listed next were all sequenced from one sample in a study of chemoradiotherapy in HPV16-positive cancers (dated by TCRdb to 2022 to 2024). The library was prepared using the immunoSEQ multiplex PCR assay. Entries here come from immuneACCESS through TCRdb and include only in-frame sequences with V and J called. Some clones fail to appear in such tables; in the studies checked, an unresolved V gene covers under half of the shortfall, and the cause of the remainder is unknown. Recorded for this sample are about 3,300 clones; approximately 84% of them occurred a single time. The top ten clonotypes cover 9.8% of the sample. This specimen consisted of tumor tissue, obtained from a patient who underwent chemoradiotherapy. These receptors all come from a human donor with HPV-associated anogenital cancer.

This chain connects TRBV5-6 to TRBJ2-7, with a weak D call TRBD1 (6 bases). V was pared by 4 bases and J by 0 bases, with 17 bases between. This CDR3 comprises 16 residues. CDR1 SGHDT and CDR2 YYEEEE come from the germline V gene. DNA for the CDR3: TGTGCCAGCAGCGGTGGACCCGGGACAAACTCCTACGAGCAGTACTTC. This encodes CASSGGPGTNSYEQYF.

CDR3 sequence (DNA): TGTGCCAGCAGTGTAAAGGGTTTCTATGGCTACACCTTC. Its translation: CASSVKGFYGYTF. This chain uses TRBV2 with TRBJ1-2; D gene unclear. This CDR3 spans 13 amino acids. Per germline, CDR1 SNHLY and CDR2 FYNNEI. Trimming took 4 bases from V and 4 from J, leaving 10 bases between them.

The chain uses TRBV28 and TRBJ1-2, with D possibly TRBD1 on 5 matching bases. The V and J ends lost 2 bases and 8 bases respectively, with 18 bases between them. The germline gives CDR1 MDHEN, CDR2 SYDVKM. This CDR3 is 15 amino acids long. The CDR3 DNA reads as TGTGCCAGCAGTTTACCCCCTGCGACAGTGGTAGGCTACACCTTC. Protein sequence: CASSLPPATVVGYTF.

J is TRBJ2-2 and V is TRBV7-9; D is undetermined. Germline V gives CDR1 SEHNR, CDR2 FQNEAQ (reference sequence). The CDR3 sequence is 17 residues long. Trimming pared 2 bases from V and 2 bases from J, leaving 15 bases between. The CDR3 nucleotides read TGTGCCAGCAGCTTAAGATGGTTAGGGATCAACACCGGGGAGCTGTTTTTT. This sequence encodes CASSLRWLGINTGELFF.

The CDR3 region has the DNA TGCGCCAGCAGCCAATCACACGGCCCTGAAGCTTTCTTT. Amino acids: CASSQSHGPEAFF. The chain links TRBV4-1 to TRBJ1-1; D remains ambiguous. Per the germline V gene, CDR1 is MGHRA and CDR2 is YSYEKL. CDR3 length: 13 residues. Trimming stripped 2 bases from V and 6 bases from J, with 10 bases between.

The V and J genes are TRBV28 and TRBJ2-7, with D possibly called TRBD1 or TRBD2 (7 bases each). This CDR3 spans 16 amino acids. Between the trimmed V and J ends, which lost 6 bases and 4 bases, there was a span of 22 bases. CDR1 is MDHEN and CDR2 is SYDVKM in the germline V gene. CDR3 nucleotide sequence: TGTGCCAGCAGGCCCTTGGGGGGGACAGTAAGGTACGAGCAGTACTTC. Residues: CASRPLGGTVRYEQYF.

The chain has TRBV7-3 and TRBJ2-2; no clear D gene. Trimming removed 4 bases at V and 6 bases at J, with 12 bases between. CDR3 size: 14 residues. CDR1 is SGHTA, CDR2 FQGTGA, per germline. The CDR3 spells CASSSLSGPGELFF. The CDR3 nucleotides read TGTGCCAGCAGCTCCTTAAGTGGTCCCGGGGAGCTGTTTTTT.

The chain carries TRBV4-3 and TRBJ1-5; D is uncertain. This CDR3 has 13 residues. Germline CDR1 is LGHNA and CDR2 is YSLEER. Trimming removed 0 bases at V and 7 bases at J, with 7 bases between. This CDR3 is CASSQDREQPQHF. CDR3 nucleotides: TGCGCCAGCAGCCAAGATCGGGAGCAGCCCCAGCATTTT.

This clone was counted once. Here the CDR3 reads CASSATSGGFDQETQYF. CDR3 DNA: TGTGCCAGCAGCGCGACTAGCGGGGGGTTCGACCAAGAGACCCAGTACTTC. The gene calls are TRBV9 and TRBJ2-5, with TRBD2 matching 13 bases. V lost 3 bases to trimming and J lost 0 bases; unmatched junction nucleotides: 5. The CDR3 contains 17 residues. Germline-derived CDR1 and CDR2 are SGDLS and YYNGEE.

The rearrangement joins TRBV30 to TRBJ1-2, with D unclear. Trimming pared 0 bases from V and 5 bases from J, leaving 10 bases between. CDR3 length equals 13 residues. Germline CDR1 reads GTSNPN; CDR2 reads SVGIG (reference sequence). CDR3 region: CAWSVGRSYGYTF. CDR3 nucleotides: TGTGCCTGGAGTGTCGGAAGATCTTATGGCTACACCTTC. Full variable domain (rest looked up from reference TRBV30 and TRBJ1-2): SQTIHQWPATLVQPVGSPLSLECTVEGTSNPNLYWYRQAAGRGLQLLFYSVGIGQISSEVPQNLSASRPQDRQFILSSKKLLLSDSGFYLCAWSVGRSYGYTFGSGTRLTVV.